Listed below are T cell receptor beta chains from one sample, sequenced in a study of T-cell reconstitution after alpha-beta-depleted transplantation in children. Via MiXCR, TCRdb re-called the PCR reads, giving one row per CDR3 protein. The repertoire holds a few hundred thousand distinct CDR3 sequences, with 9% to 12% as singletons. Sequenced here: PBMCs from the stem cell graft donor, sampled from the stem cell graft. These receptors were collected from a human donor who donated a stem cell graft to a child with acute lymphoblastic leukemia. CDR3s include the opening cysteine and the closing phenylalanine or tryptophan. The D gene is left open where the match is weak. Only some rows state a clone size, as once, few, many or a class for expanded clones.

TRBD1,13,TRBV6-5,.,TRBJ1-2,CASLRPGGYGYTF,TGTGCCAGCTTAAGGCCAGGGGGCTATGGCTACACCTTC
.,11,TRBV10-3,many,TRBJ2-7,CAIGAANEQYF,TGTGCCATCGGGGCGGCGAACGAGCAGTACTTC
.,16,TRBV12-3/TRBV12-4,.,TRBJ2-6,CASSLGGVAGANVLTF,TGTGCCAGCAGTTTAGGGGGTGTCGCTGGGGCCAACGTCCTGACTTTC
.,16,TRBV21-1,.,TRBJ2-1,CASSAQAGVSYNEQFF,TGTGCCAGCAGCGCCCAAGCGGGGGTGTCCTACAATGAGCAGTTCTTC
TRBD2,14,TRBV28,.,TRBJ2-7,CASRQGLGDYEHYF,TGTGCCAGCAGGCAGGGACTAGGAGACTACGAGCACTACTTC
.,14,TRBV4-2,many,TRBJ2-2,CASSYRGNTGELFF,TGTGCCAGCAGCTATCGGGGGAACACCGGGGAGCTGTTTTTT
.,13,TRBV6-2/TRBV6-3,few,TRBJ1-1,CASNPYPNTEAFF,TGTGCCAGCAACCCGTACCCGAACACTGAAGCTTTCTTT
.,14,TRBV20-1,few,TRBJ2-1,CSAIGQGFHNEQFF,TGCAGTGCTATAGGGCAGGGCTTCCACAATGAGCAGTTCTTC
TRBD2,18,TRBV5-5,few,TRBJ2-7,CASSFGLAGGPSSYEQYF,TGTGCCAGCAGCTTCGGACTAGCGGGAGGGCCGAGCTCCTACGAGCAGTACTTC
.,14,TRBV6-2/TRBV6-3,few,TRBJ2-7,CASSYGTESYEQYF,TGTGCCAGCAGTTACGGAACGGAGTCCTACGAGCAGTACTTC
.,14,TRBV5-1,few,TRBJ1-4,CASSSGQPNEKLFF,TGCGCCAGCAGCTCAGGACAGCCTAATGAAAAACTGTTTTTT
.,16,TRBV4-3,few,TRBJ2-2,CASSQDRGMNTGELFF,TGCGCCAGCAGCCAAGATCGGGGGATGAACACCGGGGAGCTGTTTTTT
.,13,TRBV7-9,.,TRBJ2-7,CASSFLDGYEQYF,TGTGCCAGCAGCTTCTTGGACGGCTACGAGCAGTACTTC
.,13,TRBV7-2,few,TRBJ2-7,CASSAQPGREQYF,TGTGCCAGCAGCGCCCAGCCGGGGCGCGAGCAGTACTTC
.,14,TRBV18,.,TRBJ2-7,CASSHLSRPYEQYF,TGTGCCAGCTCCCATCTCTCCCGGCCCTACGAGCAGTACTTC
TRBD1,14,TRBV29-1,many,TRBJ1-3,CSVWTGEPGNTIYF,TGCAGCGTGTGGACAGGCGAACCTGGAAACACCATATATTTT
.,14,TRBV9,few,TRBJ2-1,CASSVASYHNEQFF,TGTGCCAGCAGCGTAGCCAGTTACCACAATGAGCAGTTCTTC
.,13,TRBV12-3/TRBV12-4,many,TRBJ1-5,CASSLTGGQPQHF,TGTGCCAGCAGTTTAACTGGGGGTCAGCCCCAGCATTTT
.,13,TRBV7-2,.,TRBJ2-3,CASSWLGADTQYF,TGTGCCAGCAGCTGGCTAGGGGCAGATACGCAGTATTTT
.,16,TRBV5-1,few,TRBJ1-1,CASSGLNRDMNTEAFF,TGCGCCAGCAGCGGATTGAACAGGGACATGAACACTGAAGCTTTCTTT
TRBD2,16,TRBV5-6,.,TRBJ2-5,CASSGTGDAGGETQYF,TGTGCCAGCAGCGGGACCGGGGATGCGGGAGGAGAGACCCAGTACTTC
.,15,TRBV7-2,many,TRBJ2-3,CASSFRTLLTDTQYF,TGTGCCAGCAGCTTCCGGACACTTCTCACAGATACGCAGTATTTT
TRBD2,15,TRBV7-9,.,TRBJ2-2,CASSLAGTTTGELFF,TGTGCCAGCAGCTTAGCTGGGACTACCACCGGGGAGCTGTTTTTT
.,15,TRBV5-1,.,TRBJ2-3,CASSREAGSTDTQYF,TGCGCCAGCAGCAGGGAGGCAGGGAGCACAGATACGCAGTATTTT
.,14,TRBV20-1,.,TRBJ1-4,CSATKGSSNEKLFF,TGCAGTGCTACGAAAGGGAGTTCTAATGAAAAACTGTTTTTT
.,15,TRBV7-2,few,TRBJ1-5,CASSRPDSLNQPQHF,TGTGCCAGCAGCCGCCCGGACAGTCTTAATCAGCCCCAGCATTTT
TRBD2,13,TRBV27,.,TRBJ2-1,CARIPGLPNEQFF,TGTGCCAGGATTCCGGGACTACCCAATGAGCAGTTCTTC
.,15,TRBV4-3,.,TRBJ1-3,CASSRDRVSGNTIYF,TGCGCCAGCAGCCGAGACCGCGTCTCTGGAAACACCATATATTTT
TRBD1,15,TRBV18,.,TRBJ2-7,CASSPAGTGEYEQYF,TGTGCCAGCTCACCAGCGGGGACAGGGGAATACGAGCAGTACTTC
TRBD2,19,TRBV28,.,TRBJ2-7,CASSPRPSGTSGRAYEQYF,TGTGCCAGCAGTCCTCGCCCCTCCGGGACTAGCGGGAGGGCCTACGAGCAGTACTTC
.,12,TRBV11-2,few,TRBJ2-2,CASSLETGELFF,TGTGCCAGCAGCTTAGAGACCGGGGAGCTGTTTTTT
.,14,TRBV6-1,few,TRBJ1-2,CASSEGNRVRGYTF,TGTGCCAGCAGTGAAGGCAACAGGGTGAGAGGCTACACCTTC
.,11,TRBV29-1,.,TRBJ2-1,CSVEDAAEQFF,TGCAGCGTTGAAGATGCGGCAGAGCAGTTCTTC
TRBD2,14,TRBV12-3/TRBV12-4,.,TRBJ2-1,CASTQSGTKNEQFF,TGTGCCAGCACCCAAAGCGGGACGAAGAATGAGCAGTTCTTC
.,17,TRBV5-1,few,TRBJ2-2,CASSRDAGGGNTGELFF,TGCGCCAGCAGCCGGGACGCTGGGGGAGGCAACACCGGGGAGCTGTTTTTT
.,16,TRBV3-1,few,TRBJ1-1,CASSRRGGRLNTEAFF,TGTGCCAGCAGCCGACGGGGGGGGCGATTGAACACTGAAGCTTTCTTT
TRBD2,15,TRBV29-1,few,TRBJ2-2,CSVDRLASNPGELFF,TGCAGCGTTGATAGACTAGCGTCTAACCCCGGGGAGCTGTTTTTT
.,16,TRBV7-9,few,TRBJ2-3,CASSLVRGRWTDTQYF,TGTGCCAGCAGCCTAGTGCGGGGGCGTTGGACAGATACGCAGTATTTT
TRBD1,14,TRBV7-6,.,TRBJ2-3,CASSFHRGVDTQYF,TGTGCCAGCAGCTTTCACAGGGGGGTCGATACGCAGTATTTT
.,15,TRBV28,.,TRBJ2-7,CASSYSGTVVFEQYF,TGTGCCAGCAGTTACTCCGGGACCGTAGTCTTCGAGCAGTACTTC
.,17,TRBV28,.,TRBJ1-5,CASSSPLASISNQPQHF,TGTGCCAGCAGTAGCCCCTTGGCCAGTATCAGCAATCAGCCCCAGCATTTT
.,16,TRBV18,few,TRBJ2-5,CASSPGYSTGRQTQYF,TGTGCCAGCTCACCAGGCTATAGCACCGGGAGACAGACCCAGTACTTC
TRBD2,15,TRBV7-9,few,TRBJ2-5,CASSFSSGSQETQYF,TGTGCCAGCAGCTTTTCTAGCGGGAGTCAAGAGACCCAGTACTTC
.,14,TRBV7-9,few,TRBJ1-2,CASSLSVSGDGYTF,TGTGCCAGCAGCTTATCCGTATCGGGGGATGGCTACACCTTC
.,17,TRBV2,few,TRBJ2-6,CASSLGSRASGANVLTF,TGTGCCAGCAGCCTCGGTAGTAGGGCCTCTGGGGCCAACGTCCTGACTTTC
TRBD1,15,TRBV7-9,few,TRBJ1-2,CASSLGGGPHYGYTF,TGTGCCAGCAGCTTAGGAGGGGGCCCCCACTATGGCTACACCTTC